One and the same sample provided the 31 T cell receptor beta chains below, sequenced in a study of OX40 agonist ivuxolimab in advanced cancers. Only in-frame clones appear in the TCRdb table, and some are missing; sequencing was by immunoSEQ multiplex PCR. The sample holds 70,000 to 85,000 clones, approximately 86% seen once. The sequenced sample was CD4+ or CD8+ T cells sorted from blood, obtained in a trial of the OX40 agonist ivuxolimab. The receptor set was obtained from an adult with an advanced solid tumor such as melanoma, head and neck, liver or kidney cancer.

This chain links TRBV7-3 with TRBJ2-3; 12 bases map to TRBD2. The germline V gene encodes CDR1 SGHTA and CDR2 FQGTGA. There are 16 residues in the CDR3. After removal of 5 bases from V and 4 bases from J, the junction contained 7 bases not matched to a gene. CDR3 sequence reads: CASSTRTSGEADTQYF. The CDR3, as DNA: TGTGCCAGCAGCACCCGGACTAGCGGGGAGGCAGATACGCAGTATTTT.

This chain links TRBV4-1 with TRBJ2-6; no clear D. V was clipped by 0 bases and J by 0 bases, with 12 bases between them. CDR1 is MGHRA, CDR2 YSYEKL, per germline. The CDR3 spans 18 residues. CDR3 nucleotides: TGCGCCAGCAGCCAAGAGGGGATACTACTCTCTGGGGCCAACGTCCTGACTTTC. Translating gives CASSQEGILLSGANVLTF.

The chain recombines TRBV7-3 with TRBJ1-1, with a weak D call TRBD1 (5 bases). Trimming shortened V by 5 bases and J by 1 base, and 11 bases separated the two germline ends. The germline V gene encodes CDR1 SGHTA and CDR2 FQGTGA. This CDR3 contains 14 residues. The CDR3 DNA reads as TGTGCCAGCAGCCCGGGACCCCAGAACACTGAAGCTTTCTTT. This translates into CASSPGPQNTEAFF.

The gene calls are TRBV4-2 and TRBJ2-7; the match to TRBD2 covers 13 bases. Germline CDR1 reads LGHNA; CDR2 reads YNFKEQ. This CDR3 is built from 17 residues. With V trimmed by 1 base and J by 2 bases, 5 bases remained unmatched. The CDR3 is CASSQVPTSGRAYEQYF. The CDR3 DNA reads TGTGCCAGCAGCCAAGTCCCAACTAGCGGGAGGGCCTACGAGCAGTACTTC.

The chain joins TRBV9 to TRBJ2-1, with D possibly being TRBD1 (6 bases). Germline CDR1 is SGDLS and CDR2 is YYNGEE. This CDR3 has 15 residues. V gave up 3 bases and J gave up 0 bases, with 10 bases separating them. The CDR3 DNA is TGTGCCAGCAGCGGTGACAGGCGCTCCTACAATGAGCAGTTCTTC. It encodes CASSGDRRSYNEQFF.

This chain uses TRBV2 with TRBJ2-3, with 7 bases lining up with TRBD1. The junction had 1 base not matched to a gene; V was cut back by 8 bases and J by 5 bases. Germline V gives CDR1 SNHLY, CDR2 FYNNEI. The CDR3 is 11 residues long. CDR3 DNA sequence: TGTGCCAGCTACAGGGGAGATACGCAGTATTTT. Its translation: CASYRGDTQYF.

Here the CDR3 reads CASRDGSESSSLKFF. In DNA, the CDR3 is TGTGCCAGTAGAGACGGGAGTGAGAGCAGTTCTCTGAAGTTCTTC. V usage is TRBV19 and J usage is TRBJ2-1; possibly TRBD2 for D (6 bases). V was cut by 6 bases and J by 14 bases, with 26 bases left in between. Germline assignment: CDR1 LNHDA and CDR2 SQIVND (reference sequence). The CDR3 runs to 15 residues. Full variable domain (outside the CDR3, taken from reference TRBV19 and TRBJ2-1): DGGITQSPKYLFRKEGQNVTLSCEQNLNHDAMYWYRQDPGQGLRLIYYSQIVNDFQKGDIAEGYSVSREKKESFPLTVTSAQKNPTAFYLCASRDGSESSSLKFFGPGTRLTVL.

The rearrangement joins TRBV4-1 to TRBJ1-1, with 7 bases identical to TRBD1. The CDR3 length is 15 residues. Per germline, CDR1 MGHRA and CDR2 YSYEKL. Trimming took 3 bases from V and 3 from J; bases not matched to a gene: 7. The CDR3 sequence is CASSHGRQGDTEAFF. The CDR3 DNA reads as TGCGCCAGCAGCCACGGGAGACAGGGCGACACTGAAGCTTTCTTT.

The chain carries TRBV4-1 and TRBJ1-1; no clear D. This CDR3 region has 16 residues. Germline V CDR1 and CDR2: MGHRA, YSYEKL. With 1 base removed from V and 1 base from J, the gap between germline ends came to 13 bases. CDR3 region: CASSQAPEIPNTEAFF. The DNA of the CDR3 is TGCGCCAGCAGCCAAGCTCCCGAAATTCCGAACACTGAAGCTTTCTTT.

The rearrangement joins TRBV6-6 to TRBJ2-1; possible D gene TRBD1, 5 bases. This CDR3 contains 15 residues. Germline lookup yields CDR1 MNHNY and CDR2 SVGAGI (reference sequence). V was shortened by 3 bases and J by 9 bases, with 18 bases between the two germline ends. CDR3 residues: CASSYVGRDRSEQFF. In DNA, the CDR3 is TGTGCCAGCAGTTATGTCGGCAGGGATCGCAGTGAGCAGTTCTTC.

This CDR3 is CAWSVRALRTTTYEQYF. The DNA for the CDR3 is TGTGCCTGGAGTGTACGAGCCTTGCGGACAACAACCTACGAGCAGTACTTC. The rearrangement links TRBV30 to TRBJ2-7; D possibly corresponds to TRBD1 (5 bases). Trimming stripped 0 bases from V and 2 bases from J, with 20 bases between. The CDR3 runs to 17 residues. The germline CDR1 and CDR2 sequences are GTSNPN and SVGIG (reference sequence).

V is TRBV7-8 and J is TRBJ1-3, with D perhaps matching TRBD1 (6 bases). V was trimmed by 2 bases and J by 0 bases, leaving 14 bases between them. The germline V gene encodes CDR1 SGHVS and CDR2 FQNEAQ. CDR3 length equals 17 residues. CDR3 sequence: CASSLTGLTGSGNTIYF. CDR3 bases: TGTGCCAGCAGCTTAACAGGGCTCACTGGCTCTGGAAACACCATATATTTT.

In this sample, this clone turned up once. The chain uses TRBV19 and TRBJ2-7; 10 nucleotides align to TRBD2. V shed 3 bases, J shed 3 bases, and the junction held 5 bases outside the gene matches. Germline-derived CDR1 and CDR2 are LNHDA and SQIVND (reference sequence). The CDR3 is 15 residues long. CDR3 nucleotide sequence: TGTGCCAGTAGTATCATCGGACTAGCGGTCTACGAGCAGTACTTC. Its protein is CASSIIGLAVYEQYF. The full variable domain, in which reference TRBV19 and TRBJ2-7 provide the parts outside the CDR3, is DGGITQSPKYLFRKEGQNVTLSCEQNLNHDAMYWYRQDPGQGLRLIYYSQIVNDFQKGDIAEGYSVSREKKESFPLTVTSAQKNPTAFYLCASSIIGLAVYEQYFGPGTRLTVT.

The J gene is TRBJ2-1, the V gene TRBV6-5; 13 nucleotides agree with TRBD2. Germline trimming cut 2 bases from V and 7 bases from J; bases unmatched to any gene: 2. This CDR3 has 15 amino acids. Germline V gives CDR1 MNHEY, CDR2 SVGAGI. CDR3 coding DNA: TGTGCCAGCAGTTACCCGACTAGCGGGAGGAATGAGCAGTTCTTC. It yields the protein CASSYPTSGRNEQFF.

The CDR3 is CASSGGSWGSTYNEQFF. CDR3 nucleotides: TGTGCCAGCAGCGGTGGGTCTTGGGGCTCAACCTACAATGAGCAGTTCTTC. This chain links TRBV9 with TRBJ2-1, with D possibly TRBD1 on 5 matching bases. The CDR3 extends over 17 amino acids. The germline V gene encodes CDR1 SGDLS and CDR2 YYNGEE. V lost 3 bases to trimming and J lost 2 bases, with 18 bases between them.

The CDR3 sequence: CASSRKGQGGSPLHF. The CDR3, as DNA: TGTGCCAGCAGCCGTAAAGGACAGGGGGGATCACCCCTCCACTTT. V usage is TRBV11-2 and J usage is TRBJ1-6; 10 bases align to TRBD1. This CDR3 spans 15 amino acids. Germline V gene sequence: CDR1 SGHAT, CDR2 FQNNGV. With V trimmed by 5 bases and J by 10 bases, 8 bases remained unmatched.

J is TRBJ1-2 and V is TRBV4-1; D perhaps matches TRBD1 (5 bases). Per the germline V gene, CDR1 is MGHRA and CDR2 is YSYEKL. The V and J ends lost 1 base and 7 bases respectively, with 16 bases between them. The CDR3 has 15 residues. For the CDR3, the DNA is TGCGCCAGCAGCCAAGTTTTTTTAACGGGGGGTGGCTACACCTTC. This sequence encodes CASSQVFLTGGGYTF.

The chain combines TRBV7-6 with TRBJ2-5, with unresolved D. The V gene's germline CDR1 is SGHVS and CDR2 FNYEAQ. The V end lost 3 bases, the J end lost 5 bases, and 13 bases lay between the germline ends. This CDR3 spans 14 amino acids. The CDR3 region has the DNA TGTGCCAGCAGCTTCTCAGAGGTCGTGGAGACCCAGTACTTC. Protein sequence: CASSFSEVVETQYF.

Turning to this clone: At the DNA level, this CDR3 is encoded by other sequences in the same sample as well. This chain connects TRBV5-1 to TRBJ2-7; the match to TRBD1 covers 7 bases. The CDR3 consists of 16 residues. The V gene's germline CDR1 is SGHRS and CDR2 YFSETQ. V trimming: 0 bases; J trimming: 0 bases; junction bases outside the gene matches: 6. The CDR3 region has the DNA TGCGCCAGCAGCTTGGCCGAACAGGGGTTCTCCTACGAGCAGTACTTC. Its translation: CASSLAEQGFSYEQYF.

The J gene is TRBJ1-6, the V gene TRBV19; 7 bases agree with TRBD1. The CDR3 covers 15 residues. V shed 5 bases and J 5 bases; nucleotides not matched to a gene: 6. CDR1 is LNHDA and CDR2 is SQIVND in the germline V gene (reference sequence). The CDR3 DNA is TGTGCCAGTAGTGAAAGGACAGGTGATAATTCACCCCTCCACTTT. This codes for CASSERTGDNSPLHF. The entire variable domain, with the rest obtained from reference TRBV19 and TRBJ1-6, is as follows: DGGITQSPKYLFRKEGQNVTLSCEQNLNHDAMYWYRQDPGQGLRLIYYSQIVNDFQKGDIAEGYSVSREKKESFPLTVTSAQKNPTAFYLCASSERTGDNSPLHFGNGTRLTVT.

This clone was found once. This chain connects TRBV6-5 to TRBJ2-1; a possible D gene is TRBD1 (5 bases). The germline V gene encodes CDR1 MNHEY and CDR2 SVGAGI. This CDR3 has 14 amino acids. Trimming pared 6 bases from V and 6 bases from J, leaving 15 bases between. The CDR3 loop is CASSETRQRNEQFF. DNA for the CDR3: TGTGCCAGCAGCGAAACTCGACAGCGCAATGAGCAGTTCTTC.

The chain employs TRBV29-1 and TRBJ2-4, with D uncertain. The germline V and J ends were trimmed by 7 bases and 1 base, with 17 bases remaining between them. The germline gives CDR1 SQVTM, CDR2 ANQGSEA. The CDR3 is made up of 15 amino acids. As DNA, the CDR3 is TGCAGCGCTACGACTCCTCCTGGGGCCAAAAACATTCAGTACTTC. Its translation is CSATTPPGAKNIQYF.

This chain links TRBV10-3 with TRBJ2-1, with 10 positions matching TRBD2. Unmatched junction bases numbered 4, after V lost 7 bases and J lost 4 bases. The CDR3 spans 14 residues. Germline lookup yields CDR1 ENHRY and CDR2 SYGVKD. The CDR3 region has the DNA TGTGCCATCAAATCTAGCGGGGGATACAATGAGCAGTTCTTC. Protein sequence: CAIKSSGGYNEQFF.

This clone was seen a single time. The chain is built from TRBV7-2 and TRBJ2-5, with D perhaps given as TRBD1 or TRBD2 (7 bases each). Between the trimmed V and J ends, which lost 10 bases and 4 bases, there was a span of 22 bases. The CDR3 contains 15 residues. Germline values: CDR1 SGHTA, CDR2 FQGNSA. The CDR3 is CATGQGDYEGETQYF. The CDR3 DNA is TGTGCCACCGGCCAGGGGGACTATGAGGGAGAGACCCAGTACTTC.

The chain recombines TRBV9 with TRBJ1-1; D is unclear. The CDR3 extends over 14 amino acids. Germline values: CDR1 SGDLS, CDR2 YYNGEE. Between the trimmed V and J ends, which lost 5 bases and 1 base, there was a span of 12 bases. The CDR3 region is CASSFLDGNTEAFF. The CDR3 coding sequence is TGTGCCAGCAGTTTCCTTGACGGGAACACTGAAGCTTTCTTT.

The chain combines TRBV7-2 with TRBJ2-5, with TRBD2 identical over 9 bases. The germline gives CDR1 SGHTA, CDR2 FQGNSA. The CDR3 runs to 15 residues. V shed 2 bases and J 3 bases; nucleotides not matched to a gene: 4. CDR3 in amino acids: CASSLWASGEETQYF. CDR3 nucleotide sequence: TGTGCCAGCAGCTTATGGGCTAGCGGGGAAGAGACCCAGTACTTC.

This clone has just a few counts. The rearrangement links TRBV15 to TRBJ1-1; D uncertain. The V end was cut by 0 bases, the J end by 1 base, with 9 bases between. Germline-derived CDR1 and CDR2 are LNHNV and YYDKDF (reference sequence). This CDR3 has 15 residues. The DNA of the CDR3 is TGTGCCACCAGCAGAGATGGAGTGCGGAACACTGAAGCTTTCTTT. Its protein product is CATSRDGVRNTEAFF.

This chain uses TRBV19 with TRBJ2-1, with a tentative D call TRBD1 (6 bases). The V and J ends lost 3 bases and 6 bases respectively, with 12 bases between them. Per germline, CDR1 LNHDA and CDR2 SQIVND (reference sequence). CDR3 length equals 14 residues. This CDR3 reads CASSITGKRNEQFF. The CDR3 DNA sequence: TGTGCCAGTAGTATCACAGGGAAACGCAATGAGCAGTTCTTC.

CDR3 nucleotide sequence: TGTGCCAGCAGCTTAATAGTAGCCCAGCATTTT. Its protein product is CASSLIVAQHF. This chain uses TRBV7-3 with TRBJ1-5; D remains ambiguous. The CDR3 has 11 amino acids. V lost 1 base to trimming and J lost 11 bases, with 6 bases between them. Germline CDR1 and CDR2: SGHTA and FQGTGA. Looking up the rest from reference TRBV7-3 and TRBJ1-5 gives the full variable domain: GAGVSQTPSNKVTEKGKYVELRCDPISGHTALYWYRQSLGQGPEFLIYFQGTGAADDSGLPNDRFFAVRPEGSVSTLKIQRTERGDSAVYLCASSLIVAQHFGDGTRLSIL.

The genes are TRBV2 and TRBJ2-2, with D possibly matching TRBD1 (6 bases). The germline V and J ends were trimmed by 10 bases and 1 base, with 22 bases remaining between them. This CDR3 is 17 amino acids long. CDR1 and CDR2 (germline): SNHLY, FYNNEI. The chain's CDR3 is CATVKLQTGLNTGELFF. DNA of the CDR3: TGTGCCACCGTCAAACTTCAGACAGGACTGAACACCGGGGAGCTGTTTTTT.

CDR3 amino acids: CASSYRAPQETQYF. The CDR3 DNA follows: TGCGCCAGCAGTTACAGGGCCCCCCAAGAGACCCAGTACTTC. This chain uses TRBV5-1 with TRBJ2-5; weak D call: TRBD1 (6 bases). The germline V gene encodes CDR1 SGHRS and CDR2 YFSETQ. With 5 bases removed from V and 1 base from J, the gap between germline ends came to 12 bases. CDR3 size: 14 residues.